Detailed here is one T cell receptor (beta chain). This sample was included in a study of blood T cell repertoires in COVID-19. Across the whole study: The samples span acute and convalescent COVID-19 from the United States, Italy and Spain. PBMCs, B-cell-depleted T cells, or T cells provided the cDNA or gDNA that made up the material.

Germline values: CDR1 SGHVS, CDR2 FNYEAQ. V trimming: 5 bases; J trimming: 6 bases; junction bases outside the gene matches: 8. This CDR3 spans 15 amino acids. Authors' methods: Reference gene primer amplification gave nucleated cell count estimates. Clones were read by immunoSEQ multiplex PCR, and TCRdb kept only the in-frame ones, dropping some. That table gives V, J and clone size, and the DNA gave D and trimming. The table has roughly 300,000 clones, 86% seen once. The rearrangement uses TRBV7-6 and TRBJ2-3; 10 bases match TRBD2. The source of this sequence is a woman aged 45-59 years with acute or convalescent COVID-19. Sequenced: peripheral blood. The CDR3, as DNA: TGTGCCAGCAGCCGCCCTGGGACTAGCGTTGATACGCAGTATTTT. Translation: CASSRPGTSVDTQYF.